The clone carrying this TCR beta chain has at least ten counts. Its antigen is undetermined. CDR3 size: 13 residues. Germline V gene lookup returns CDR1 SGHAT and CDR2 FQNNGV. Losses at the gene ends were 5 bases for V and 7 bases for J; bases not matched to a gene: 7. The sample originates from a study of T cells in Graves' hyperthyroidism and ophthalmopathy. RNA transcripts provided the source from which TCR beta CDR3 regions were amplified. HTBI primers were the set used in a first-round RT-PCR of the TCR CDR3. TCRdb fed the multiplex PCR reads into MiXCR, producing one record per CDR3 protein. This table has hundreds of thousands of distinct CDR3 sequences, roughly 15% appearing once. Findings and limits, study-wide: Model output signaled ophthalmopathy a median approximately 6 months ahead of onset. Most clonotypes that expanded in the thyroid above 0.001 also showed up in blood.

The study based diagnoses on clinical symptoms, serum thyroxine and TRAb, thyroid ultrasound and orbital computed tomography. Extraction of PBMCs used roughly 9.4 ml of fresh peripheral blood. The chain combines TRBV11-2 with TRBJ1-2, with TRBD1 identical over 7 bases. The specimen sequenced was blood. This sequence originates from a woman aged 18 to 35 with Graves' ophthalmopathy. The CDR3 loop is CASSPGTDPGYTF. The CDR3, as DNA: TGTGCCAGCAGCCCCGGGACAGACCCTGGCTACACCTTC.